Listed here are 16 T cell receptor beta chains from one sample, sequenced in a study. TCRdb re-derived calls from the 5' RACE reads in MiXCR, one entry per CDR3 protein. The sample yields over 55,000 distinct CDR3 sequences, approximately 31% seen once. The sample was tumor-infiltrating naive CD4+ T cells sorted from the breast tumor. Subset meaning: naive CD4+ T cells, CD4+CD45RA+CD25-. The source is a female donor with breast cancer.

In regard to this clonotype: This is likely a read error, given that the CDR3 carries no conserved phenylalanine or tryptophan at its end. V is TRBV20-1 and J is TRBJ2-7; D possibly corresponds to TRBD2 (6 bases). Germline V lookup: CDR1 DFQATT, CDR2 SNEGSKA (reference sequence). This CDR3 is built from 14 residues. Trimming took 2 bases from V and 6 from J, leaving 17 bases between them. CDR3 coding DNA: TGCAGTGCTAGATTCGGCCTAGCGAGGGGCGAGCAGTACTCC. Translated: CSARFGLARGEQYS.

The V and J genes are TRBV20-1 and TRBJ2-5; 11 bases line up with TRBD2. The CDR3 totals 14 residues. Germline CDR1 reads DFQATT; CDR2 reads SNEGSKA (reference sequence). V dropped 6 bases and J dropped 1; count of bases not matched to a gene: 4. CDR3 in amino acids: CSAEGLAVQETQYF. CDR3 DNA sequence: TGCAGTGCAGAGGGACTAGCGGTCCAAGAGACCCAGTACTTC.

In this sample, this clonotype is medium-sized. The chain employs TRBV6-1 and TRBJ1-2; D possibly corresponds to TRBD1 (6 bases). Per germline, CDR1 MNHNS and CDR2 SASEGT. There are 12 residues in the CDR3. V was cut by 7 bases and J by 4 bases, with 10 bases left in between. CDR3 sequence: CASIGQRYGYTF. CDR3 in DNA: TGTGCCAGCATCGGACAGCGCTATGGCTACACCTTC.

This clonotype appeared a few times. DNA for the CDR3: TGTGCCAGCAGCTTAGTGGCGGGGGGCTTCTACGAGCAGTACTTC. Protein sequence: CASSLVAGGFYEQYF. This chain links TRBV7-8 with TRBJ2-7; 8 bases fit TRBD2. V was pared by 1 base and J by 3 bases, with 5 bases of the junction left unmatched. The CDR3 has 15 residues. CDR1 and CDR2 (germline): SGHVS, FQNEAQ.

This clonotype came up many times. The J gene is TRBJ2-3, the V gene TRBV9, with D unresolved. The ends were cut back, 3 bases at V and 3 bases at J, with 2 bases in the middle. Looked up from germline, CDR1 is SGDLS and CDR2 is YYNGEE. The CDR3 spans 11 residues. The CDR3 DNA reads TGTGCCAGCAGCGCGACAGATACGCAGTATTTT. The encoded protein is CASSATDTQYF.

By sample fraction, this clonotype is medium-sized. The chain links TRBV7-3 to TRBJ2-2, with D maybe TRBD2 (6 bases). The germline V gene encodes CDR1 SGHTA and CDR2 FQGTGA. Trimming removed 5 bases from V and 4 bases from J, with 11 bases in between. This CDR3 has 14 residues. The CDR3, as DNA: TGTGCCAGCAGCCCCCGGACTACCACCGGGGAGCTGTTTTTT. This gives the protein CASSPRTTTGELFF.

This clonotype was detected only a few times. The chain links TRBV12-3 or TRBV12-4 to TRBJ2-3, with a possible D match to TRBD1 (6 bases). CDR3 size: 14 residues. V shed 7 bases and J shed 2 bases, with 13 bases lying between them. CDR3 loop: CASTRRGSTDTQYF. CDR3 nucleotide sequence: TGTGCCAGCACCCGCAGGGGATCCACAGATACGCAGTATTTT.

The chain uses TRBV20-1 and TRBJ1-4; a weak D match, TRBD1 (6 bases). Germline V gene sequence: CDR1 DFQATT, CDR2 SNEGSKA (reference sequence). CDR3 length: 15 residues. The V and J ends lost 3 bases and 3 bases respectively, with 14 bases between them. The CDR3 is CSARSRGRSNEKLFF. CDR3 nucleotide sequence: TGCAGTGCTAGGAGTCGGGGGCGATCTAATGAAAAACTGTTTTTT.

The chain carries TRBV7-2 and TRBJ2-1; no clear D gene. CDR3 size: 14 residues. Trimming removed 3 bases from V and 0 bases from J, with 6 bases in between. From germline, CDR1 is SGHTA and CDR2 FQGNSA. The CDR3 bases are TGTGCCAGCAGCTTGCGGAGCTCCTACAATGAGCAGTTCTTC. Residues: CASSLRSSYNEQFF.

In its sample, this clonotype was seen many times. The chain has TRBV20-1 and TRBJ1-1; D uncertain. Germline V CDR1 and CDR2: DFQATT, SNEGSKA (reference sequence). V was cut by 3 bases and J by 0 bases, with 8 bases left in between. This CDR3 is built from 13 residues. This CDR3 is CSASPMVNTEAFF. The CDR3, as DNA: TGCAGTGCTAGCCCCATGGTGAACACTGAAGCTTTCTTT.

This sequence joins TRBV6-5 and TRBJ2-1, with D hard to call. Germline lookup yields CDR1 MNHEY and CDR2 SVGAGI. Trimming removed 8 bases from V and 0 bases from J, with 8 bases in between. The CDR3 is 13 residues long. The chain's CDR3 is CASRLSSYNEQFF. As DNA, the CDR3 is TGTGCCAGCCGCCTCAGCTCCTACAATGAGCAGTTCTTC.

This clonotype showed up just a few times. Compared with germline, one end of the junction differs, possibly owing to a read error. This rearrangement joins TRBV5-6 to TRBJ2-3; 11 nucleotides line up with TRBD2. This CDR3 region has 16 residues. Germline assignment: CDR1 SGHDT and CDR2 YYEEEE. The CDR3 loop is CASSLRLAGFTETQYF. Written as DNA, the CDR3 is TGTGCCAGCAGCCTCCGACTAGCGGGATTCACAGAAACGCAGTATTTT.

This clonotype was seen only a few times. The gene calls are TRBV25-1 and TRBJ2-5; TRBD1 matches 9 bases. The germline V gene has CDR1 MGHDK and CDR2 SYGVNS. The ends lost 6 bases at V and 2 bases at J; junction bases unmatched: 7. The CDR3 sequence is 15 residues long. CDR3 nucleotide sequence: TGTGCCAGCAGCGACCCGGGACAGGGACAAGAGACCCAGTACTTC. Its translation is CASSDPGQGQETQYF.

This clonotype was detected only a few times. V usage is TRBV18 and J usage is TRBJ2-3; D uncertain. There are 15 residues in the CDR3. CDR1 is KGHSH, CDR2 LQKENI, per germline. V shed 2 bases and J shed 0 bases, with 9 bases lying between them. CDR3 region: CASSPGETSTDTQYF. Here the CDR3 DNA reads TGTGCCAGCTCACCAGGAGAAACTAGCACAGATACGCAGTATTTT.

This clonotype was observed a handful of times. This chain uses TRBV20-1 with TRBJ1-4, with 7 bases identical to TRBD1. V was clipped by 6 bases and J by 0 bases; unmatched bases: 1. The CDR3 totals 13 residues. Germline CDR1 and CDR2: DFQATT and SNEGSKA (reference sequence). The CDR3 DNA sequence: TGCAGTGCAACAGGGGCAACTAATGAAAAACTGTTTTTT. Protein product: CSATGATNEKLFF.

The chain joins TRBV10-3 to TRBJ2-1; 9 bases fit TRBD2. The germline gives CDR1 ENHRY, CDR2 SYGVKD. The V segment lost 11 bases and the J segment 1 base; nucleotides outside the gene matches: 6. The CDR3 contains 14 residues. CDR3 protein: CASRREGSYNEQFF. The CDR3 DNA follows: TGTGCCTCAAGGCGGGAGGGTTCCTACAATGAGCAGTTCTTC.